These 25 T cell receptor beta chains originate from one sample sequenced in a study of T-cell memory formation after mild COVID-19. Using its own MiXCR run on the 5' RACE reads, TCRdb lists one record per CDR3 protein. Of about 320,000 distinct CDR3 sequences in the sample, around 15% were seen once. Source material: PBMCs or a T cell subset sorted from them (not recorded which). The receptors stem from a man between 18 and 29 years old who had mild COVID-19 (a few samples of this study predate the infection). Cell type and time point are not known.

Only a few counts were recorded for this clonotype. V and J are TRBV11-3 and TRBJ2-7; tentative D call: TRBD1 (6 bases). V lost 0 bases, J lost 5 bases, and 14 bases lay in between. Germline CDR1 and CDR2: SGHNT and YENEEA. The CDR3 consists of 15 residues. The CDR3 DNA is TGTGCCAGCAGCTTAGAGACGGGCAGGGGACACGAGCAGTACTTC. This sequence encodes CASSLETGRGHEQYF.

This clonotype has a handful of counts. This rearrangement joins TRBV9 to TRBJ1-5; 7 bases line up with TRBD1. Germline V gene data show CDR1 as SGDLS and CDR2 as YYNGEE. V gave up 4 bases and J gave up 4 bases; unmatched junction bases: 5. The CDR3 loop spans 14 amino acids. CDR3 protein: CASSQGQANQPQHF. In DNA form, the CDR3 reads TGTGCCAGCAGCCAAGGACAGGCAAATCAGCCCCAGCATTTT.

This clonotype was recorded a few times. This sequence joins TRBV4-1 and TRBJ2-6; D possibly corresponds to TRBD2 (6 bases). V lost 4 bases and J 1 base, leaving 20 bases between the germline ends. Germline CDR1 MGHRA, CDR2 YSYEKL. The CDR3 totals 19 residues. Written as DNA, the CDR3 is TGCGCCAGCAGCCTTGAGCGGGCGCAGGGTAAATCTGGGGCCAACGTCCTGACTTTC. This sequence encodes CASSLERAQGKSGANVLTF.

This clonotype was picked up a small number of times. The rearrangement uses TRBV7-9 and TRBJ1-1; D is ambiguous. The CDR3 is made up of 16 amino acids. Germline V gene data show CDR1 as SEHNR and CDR2 as FQNEAQ (reference sequence). V gave up 5 bases and J gave up 2 bases, with 18 bases separating them. CDR3 DNA sequence: TGTGCCAGCAGCCAACTCCGGACCAGCTATAACACTGAAGCTTTCTTT. It translates to CASSQLRTSYNTEAFF.

The table lists this clonotype with a few counts. The genes are TRBV7-2 and TRBJ1-2; D is ambiguous. Germline V gene sequence: CDR1 SGHTA, CDR2 FQGNSA. V lost 1 base and J lost 4, with 10 bases in between. The CDR3 loop spans 14 amino acids. The CDR3 sequence is CASSLGRALYGYTF. Written as DNA, the CDR3 is TGTGCCAGCAGCTTAGGGAGGGCTCTCTATGGCTACACCTTC.

The table lists this clonotype with a few counts. CDR3 loop: CASSQDVRYYEQYF. CDR3 bases: TGCGCCAGCAGCCAAGACGTCAGATACTACGAGCAGTACTTC. This rearrangement joins TRBV4-1 to TRBJ2-7; the D is unclear. This CDR3 spans 14 amino acids. The germline V and J ends were trimmed by 0 bases and 3 bases, with 9 bases remaining between them. Germline-derived CDR1 and CDR2 are MGHRA and YSYEKL.

This clonotype was counted at least ten times. The chain recombines TRBV9 with TRBJ2-2; no reliable D call. V lost 3 bases, J lost 1 base, and 4 bases lay in between. The CDR3 runs to 13 residues. Per germline, CDR1 SGDLS and CDR2 YYNGEE. The CDR3 here is CASSDVNTGELFF. The CDR3 nucleotides are TGTGCCAGCAGCGATGTGAACACCGGGGAGCTGTTTTTT.

This clonotype was counted only a few times. The chain recombines TRBV19 with TRBJ1-1; TRBD1 might be the D (5 bases). The germline CDR1 and CDR2 sequences are LNHDA and SQIVND (reference sequence). Trimming took off 11 bases at V and 1 base at J, with 11 bases between the two ends. CDR3 length: 12 amino acids. DNA for the CDR3: TGTGCCCCGGGGAGGGGGAACACTGAAGCTTTCTTT. Amino acids: CAPGRGNTEAFF.

The chain carries TRBV7-3 and TRBJ2-5; D might be TRBD2 (5 bases). The CDR3 spans 15 residues. Per germline, CDR1 SGHTA and CDR2 FQGTGA. The germline V and J ends were trimmed by 5 bases and 3 bases, with 16 bases remaining between them. The CDR3 DNA is TGTGCCAGCAGCCTCACCCCGGACTCGAAAGAGACCCAGTACTTC. This codes for CASSLTPDSKETQYF.

J is TRBJ2-5 and V is TRBV12-3 or TRBV12-4; the D is unclear. The CDR3 runs to 12 residues. Deletions cut 3 bases from V and 6 bases from J, with 8 bases between. CDR3 coding DNA: TGTGCCAGCAGTTTTAGAGTTCAGACCCAGTACTTC. Translation: CASSFRVQTQYF.

The sample holds a few counts of this clonotype. The gene calls are TRBV28 and TRBJ2-1; tentative D call: TRBD2 (5 bases). This CDR3 comprises 14 residues. CDR1 and CDR2 from the germline V gene are MDHEN and SYDVKM. Deletions cut 6 bases from V and 5 bases from J, with 14 bases between. This CDR3 reads CASRDGGYHNEQFF. CDR3 nucleotide sequence: TGTGCCAGCAGGGATGGCGGGTACCACAATGAGCAGTTCTTC.

This clonotype has ten or more counts. The rearrangement uses TRBV3-2 and TRBJ2-5; the table calls TRBD2, which could not be checked here. TRBV3-2 is shown as a pseudogene. The CDR3 consists of 16 residues. The CDR3 protein is CASSPGLAGKQETQYF. For the CDR3, the DNA is TGTGCCAGCAGCCCGGGACTAGCCGGCAAGCAAGAGACCCAGTACTTC.

This chain uses TRBV30 with TRBJ1-1, with D perhaps TRBD1 (5 bases). Looked up from germline, CDR1 is GTSNPN and CDR2 is SVGIG (reference sequence). Trimming left V 8 bases short and J 0 bases short, with 13 bases between. The CDR3 contains 13 residues. The CDR3 region has the DNA TGTGCCCCCAACGAAGGGGTGAACACTGAAGCTTTCTTT. Translation: CAPNEGVNTEAFF.

The rearrangement links TRBV28 to TRBJ2-3; D not resolved. The CDR3 has 15 amino acids. CDR1 and CDR2 (germline): MDHEN, SYDVKM. Deletions cut 3 bases from V and 4 bases from J, with 14 bases between. The DNA of the CDR3 is TGTGCCAGCAGTTTCAGCCAGTTTCATGCAGATACGCAGTATTTT. It is translated as CASSFSQFHADTQYF.

This chain uses TRBV9 with TRBJ1-6; no clear D gene. CDR3 length: 15 residues. Germline CDR1 and CDR2: SGDLS and YYNGEE. Trimming shortened V by 0 bases and J by 7 bases, and 11 bases separated the two germline ends. CDR3 loop: CASSVDPLRNSPLHF. The CDR3, as DNA: TGTGCCAGCAGCGTAGATCCTCTCCGAAATTCACCCCTCCACTTT.

Ten or more counts support this clonotype. The CDR3 DNA follows: TGTGCCAGCAGTTCACGGACAGGGGTTCGTCACAATGAGCAGTTCTTC. Translated, it gives CASSSRTGVRHNEQFF. The chain uses TRBV5-5 and TRBJ2-1, with 9 bases aligning to TRBD1. Germline values: CDR1 SGHKS, CDR2 YYEKEE (reference sequence). The ends lost 5 bases at V and 5 bases at J; junction bases unmatched: 11. This CDR3 has 16 residues.

This clonotype was detected a few times. V is TRBV4-2 and J is TRBJ1-2, with TRBD1 identical over 7 bases. V lost 0 bases, J lost 4 bases, and 8 bases stayed unmatched. CDR1 and CDR2 from the germline V gene are LGHNA and YNFKEQ. The CDR3 runs 16 residues. CDR3 bases: TGTGCCAGCAGCCAAGAGCTAAGGGGGCCCACCTATGGCTACACCTTC. Protein product: CASSQELRGPTYGYTF.

This clonotype has just a few counts. The rearrangement links TRBV12-3 or TRBV12-4 to TRBJ2-5; 9 bases map to TRBD2. The CDR3 spans 14 residues. V lost 7 bases to trimming and J lost 5 bases; unmatched junction nucleotides: 8. The CDR3 here is CASTVGGGVETQYF. As DNA, the CDR3 is TGTGCCAGCACCGTAGGCGGGGGGGTGGAGACCCAGTACTTC.

CDR3 nucleotide sequence: TGTGCCAGCAGCCAACATTCTGCGAGCTCCTACGAGCAGTACGTC. It is translated as CASSQHSASSYEQYV. The rearrangement joins TRBV5-4 to TRBJ2-7; D remains ambiguous. The V end was cut by 4 bases, the J end by 0 bases, with 14 bases between. Germline values: CDR1 SGHNT, CDR2 YYREEE (reference sequence). The length of the CDR3 is 15 residues.

This clonotype was seen a few times. The chain employs TRBV7-2 and TRBJ2-5; 10 positions agree with TRBD1. Germline V CDR1 and CDR2: SGHTA, FQGNSA. The CDR3 loop spans 14 amino acids. The V and J ends lost 6 bases and 1 base, in that order; junction bases with no gene match: 2. This CDR3 is CASRRDRGQETQYF. DNA of the CDR3: TGTGCCAGCAGACGGGACAGGGGCCAAGAGACCCAGTACTTC.

J is TRBJ1-2 and V is TRBV6-2 or TRBV6-3, with 9 bases identical to TRBD1. V was clipped by 5 bases and J by 4 bases; unmatched bases: 11. This CDR3 has 16 amino acids. Looked up from germline, CDR1 is MNHEY and CDR2 is SVGEGT. CDR3 loop: CASSTYRDRDLYGYTF. CDR3 in DNA: TGTGCCAGCAGTACATACCGGGACAGGGACCTCTATGGCTACACCTTC.

This rearrangement joins TRBV15 to TRBJ1-1, with D hard to call. V was shortened by 0 bases and J by 11 bases, with 19 bases between the two germline ends. CDR1 is LNHNV and CDR2 is YYDKDF in the germline V gene (reference sequence). The CDR3 contains 15 residues. The CDR3 bases are TGTGCCACCAGCAGAGAGAGGAGATCTAACACTGGGGCTTTCTTT. It is translated as CATSRERRSNTGAFF.

There are a few counts of this clonotype. The genes are TRBV7-9 and TRBJ1-3, with a weak D call TRBD1 (5 bases). CDR1 is SEHNR and CDR2 is FQNEAQ in the germline V gene (reference sequence). The germline V and J ends were trimmed by 3 bases and 4 bases, with 10 bases remaining between them. The CDR3 is 14 amino acids. CDR3 protein: CASSFAGYGNTIYF. The CDR3 DNA reads TGTGCCAGCAGCTTCGCAGGGTACGGAAACACCATATATTTT.

This clonotype is a singleton in its sample. The chain links TRBV7-2 to TRBJ2-5; 8 bases map to TRBD2. The V gene end was trimmed by 4 bases and the J gene end by 3 bases; junction bases not matched to a gene: 7. The CDR3 totals 15 residues. Germline assignment: CDR1 SGHTA and CDR2 FQGNSA. CDR3 sequence reads: CASSYIAGSEETQYF. The CDR3 DNA is TGTGCCAGCAGCTACATAGCGGGGTCCGAAGAGACCCAGTACTTC.

The chain couples TRBV15 to TRBJ1-6; 7 nucleotides align to TRBD1. Losses at the gene ends were 8 bases for V and 7 bases for J; bases not matched to a gene: 11. The CDR3 runs to 15 residues. From germline, CDR1 is LNHNV and CDR2 YYDKDF (reference sequence). This chain's CDR3 is CATSHAGQANSPLHF. CDR3 nucleotides: TGTGCCACCTCTCACGCCGGACAGGCCAATTCACCCCTCCACTTT.